The rows below give T cell receptor beta chains drawn from one sample of a study of T-cell memory formation after mild COVID-19. One entry per CDR3 protein, called by TCRdb with MiXCR from the 5' RACE reads. Here the sample spans 300,000 to 400,000 distinct CDR3 sequences, approximately 15% being singletons. Sequenced sample: PBMCs or a T cell subset sorted from them (not recorded which). These receptors were taken from a man between 18 and 29 years old who had mild COVID-19 (a few samples of this study predate the infection). Cell type and time point are not known. CDR3s include the opening cysteine and the closing phenylalanine or tryptophan. Each record gives: CDR3 protein, CDR3 DNA, D gene, clone size, J gene, V gene. D genes are given only for firm matches. Part of the rows lack a size; the others show once, few, many or a class for expanded clones.

CDR3 protein: CASSFHLAGQETQYF
CDR3 DNA: TGTGCCAGCAGTTTCCACCTAGCGGGGCAAGAGACCCAGTACTTC
D gene: TRBD2
clone size: few
J gene: TRBJ2-5
V gene: TRBV28

CDR3 protein: CASSQSRQGSLPDTQYF
CDR3 DNA: TGCGCCAGCAGTCAATCGAGGCAGGGAAGTCTTCCAGATACGCAGTATTTT
D gene: -
clone size: few
J gene: TRBJ2-3
V gene: TRBV23-1

CDR3 protein: CASSLEGQGARWSGANVLTF
CDR3 DNA: TGCGCCAGCAGCTTGGAAGGACAGGGGGCGCGGTGGTCTGGGGCCAACGTCCTGACTTTC
D gene: TRBD1
clone size: many
J gene: TRBJ2-6
V gene: TRBV5-1

CDR3 protein: CASSLGHGGYSPLHF
CDR3 DNA: TGTGCCAGCAGCTTAGGACACGGGGGATATTCACCCCTCCACTTT
D gene: -
clone size: -
J gene: TRBJ1-6
V gene: TRBV7-9

CDR3 protein: CASSSSDSLNTGELFF
CDR3 DNA: TGTGCCAGCAGCTCCTCCGACTCGCTGAACACCGGGGAGCTGTTTTTT
D gene: -
clone size: -
J gene: TRBJ2-2
V gene: TRBV7-2

CDR3 protein: CASSKEGGYNQPQHF
CDR3 DNA: TGTGCCAGCAGTAAGGAGGGGGGGTACAATCAGCCCCAGCATTTT
D gene: -
clone size: many
J gene: TRBJ1-5
V gene: TRBV5-6

CDR3 protein: CASSQGAYNQPQHF
CDR3 DNA: TGCGCCAGCAGCCAAGGGGCATACAATCAGCCCCAGCATTTT
D gene: -
clone size: few
J gene: TRBJ1-5
V gene: TRBV4-3

CDR3 protein: CASSHRRGNEQFF
CDR3 DNA: TGTGCCAGCAGCCATCGCCGGGGGAATGAGCAGTTCTTC
D gene: -
clone size: few
J gene: TRBJ2-1
V gene: TRBV3-1

CDR3 protein: CASSQEAQGAYGYTF
CDR3 DNA: TGCGCCAGCAGCCAAGAGGCACAGGGGGCCTATGGCTACACCTTC
D gene: TRBD1
clone size: few
J gene: TRBJ1-2
V gene: TRBV4-1

CDR3 protein: CASSATVTNEKLFF
CDR3 DNA: TGTGCCAGCAGCGCGACAGTTACTAATGAAAAACTGTTTTTT
D gene: -
clone size: -
J gene: TRBJ1-4
V gene: TRBV9

CDR3 protein: CASSKAGGPQETQYF
CDR3 DNA: TGTGCCAGCAGCAAAGCGGGGGGCCCGCAAGAGACCCAGTACTTC
D gene: TRBD2
clone size: few
J gene: TRBJ2-5
V gene: TRBV4-2

CDR3 protein: CASSIDSGGYQPQHF
CDR3 DNA: TGTGCCAGTAGTATAGATTCAGGGGGCTATCAGCCCCAGCATTTT
D gene: TRBD1
clone size: -
J gene: TRBJ1-5
V gene: TRBV19

CDR3 protein: CASSFRQGAGGNTEAFF
CDR3 DNA: TGTGCCAGCAGTTTTAGGCAGGGGGCGGGGGGGAACACTGAAGCTTTCTTT
D gene: TRBD1
clone size: few
J gene: TRBJ1-1
V gene: TRBV27

CDR3 protein: CASSQKPGKGDPPLHF
CDR3 DNA: TGCGCCAGCAGCCAGAAACCCGGGAAGGGAGATCCACCCCTCCACTTT
D gene: -
clone size: few
J gene: TRBJ1-6
V gene: TRBV4-1

CDR3 protein: CASRRRELREKLFF
CDR3 DNA: TGTGCCAGCAGGCGGAGGGAACTGAGGGAAAAACTGTTTTTT
D gene: -
clone size: -
J gene: TRBJ1-4
V gene: TRBV12-3/TRBV12-4

CDR3 protein: CASSQEAEEYNEQFF
CDR3 DNA: TGTGCCAGCAGCCAAGAGGCGGAGGAATACAATGAGCAGTTCTTC
D gene: -
clone size: -
J gene: TRBJ2-1
V gene: TRBV4-2

CDR3 protein: CAIREGTVQETQYF
CDR3 DNA: TGTGCCATCAGGGAGGGGACCGTACAAGAGACCCAGTACTTC
D gene: -
clone size: few
J gene: TRBJ2-5
V gene: TRBV10-3

CDR3 protein: CASSQDGRSGGAFIQYF
CDR3 DNA: TGTGCCAGCAGCCAAGATGGGCGGAGCGGGGGGGCGTTTATTCAGTACTTC
D gene: TRBD2
clone size: once
J gene: TRBJ2-4
V gene: TRBV4-2

CDR3 protein: CASSWDRGSYGYTF
CDR3 DNA: TGTGCCAGCAGCTGGGACAGGGGGTCCTATGGCTACACCTTC
D gene: TRBD1
clone size: -
J gene: TRBJ1-2
V gene: TRBV7-2

CDR3 protein: CATSDPRKTEGYTF
CDR3 DNA: TGTGCCACCAGTGATCCAAGGAAGACAGAGGGCTACACCTTC
D gene: -
clone size: once
J gene: TRBJ1-2
V gene: TRBV24-1

CDR3 protein: CASSLGNRDGYTF
CDR3 DNA: TGCGCCAGCAGCCTCGGGAACAGGGATGGCTACACCTTC
D gene: -
clone size: -
J gene: TRBJ1-2
V gene: TRBV4-1

CDR3 protein: CSARPATHTEQYF
CDR3 DNA: TGCAGTGCTAGACCAGCTACTCATACCGAGCAGTACTTC
D gene: -
clone size: few
J gene: TRBJ2-7
V gene: TRBV20-1

CDR3 protein: CSATDRVNYEQYF
CDR3 DNA: TGCAGTGCCACCGACAGGGTTAACTACGAGCAGTACTTC
D gene: TRBD1
clone size: few
J gene: TRBJ2-7
V gene: TRBV20-1

CDR3 protein: CASSSWTGHTYNEQFF
CDR3 DNA: TGTGCCAGCAGCTCCTGGACAGGGCATACCTACAATGAGCAGTTCTTC
D gene: TRBD1
clone size: -
J gene: TRBJ2-1
V gene: TRBV5-6

CDR3 protein: CASSYPGSWQPQHF
CDR3 DNA: TGTGCCAGCAGTTATCCAGGGTCCTGGCAGCCCCAGCATTTT
D gene: -
clone size: few
J gene: TRBJ1-5
V gene: TRBV6-2/TRBV6-3

CDR3 protein: CASSQELKIGGRDEQFF
CDR3 DNA: TGCGCCAGCAGCCAAGAACTCAAAATCGGGGGCCGGGATGAGCAGTTCTTC
D gene: -
clone size: -
J gene: TRBJ2-1
V gene: TRBV4-3

CDR3 protein: CASSQLAGQETQYF
CDR3 DNA: TGTGCCAGCAGCCAACTAGCGGGGCAAGAGACCCAGTACTTC
D gene: TRBD2
clone size: few
J gene: TRBJ2-5
V gene: TRBV3-1

CDR3 protein: CASNEMGGRSYEQYF
CDR3 DNA: TGTGCCAGCAATGAAATGGGGGGCCGTTCCTACGAGCAGTACTTC
D gene: -
clone size: few
J gene: TRBJ2-7
V gene: TRBV6-1

CDR3 protein: CASSFGGAENEQFF
CDR3 DNA: TGCGCCAGCAGCTTCGGGGGGGCCGAGAATGAGCAGTTCTTC
D gene: TRBD2
clone size: few
J gene: TRBJ2-1
V gene: TRBV5-1

CDR3 protein: CSGLGSGTGASKTYGYTF
CDR3 DNA: TGCAGTGGATTAGGTTCGGGGACAGGGGCGTCCAAAACTTATGGCTACACCTTC
D gene: TRBD1
clone size: once
J gene: TRBJ1-2
V gene: TRBV20-1

CDR3 protein: CASSRKDEQFF
CDR3 DNA: TGTGCCAGCAGCCGCAAAGATGAGCAGTTCTTC
D gene: -
clone size: few
J gene: TRBJ2-1
V gene: TRBV12-3/TRBV12-4

CDR3 protein: CASSQANQRTEAFF
CDR3 DNA: TGTGCCAGCAGCCAAGCCAATCAGCGCACTGAAGCTTTCTTT
D gene: -
clone size: many
J gene: TRBJ1-1
V gene: TRBV4-2

CDR3 protein: CASSLTAPRWGNTEAFF
CDR3 DNA: TGTGCCAGCAGTTTAACGGCACCCCGCTGGGGTAACACTGAAGCTTTCTTT
D gene: -
clone size: many
J gene: TRBJ1-1
V gene: TRBV12-3/TRBV12-4

CDR3 protein: CASGNNYGELFF
CDR3 DNA: TGTGCCAGCGGCAATAATTACGGGGAGCTGTTTTTT
D gene: -
clone size: many
J gene: TRBJ2-2
V gene: TRBV6-2/TRBV6-3

CDR3 protein: CSAYGTGGQPQHF
CDR3 DNA: TGCAGTGCTTACGGGACAGGGGGGCAGCCCCAGCATTTT
D gene: TRBD1
clone size: many
J gene: TRBJ1-5
V gene: TRBV20-1